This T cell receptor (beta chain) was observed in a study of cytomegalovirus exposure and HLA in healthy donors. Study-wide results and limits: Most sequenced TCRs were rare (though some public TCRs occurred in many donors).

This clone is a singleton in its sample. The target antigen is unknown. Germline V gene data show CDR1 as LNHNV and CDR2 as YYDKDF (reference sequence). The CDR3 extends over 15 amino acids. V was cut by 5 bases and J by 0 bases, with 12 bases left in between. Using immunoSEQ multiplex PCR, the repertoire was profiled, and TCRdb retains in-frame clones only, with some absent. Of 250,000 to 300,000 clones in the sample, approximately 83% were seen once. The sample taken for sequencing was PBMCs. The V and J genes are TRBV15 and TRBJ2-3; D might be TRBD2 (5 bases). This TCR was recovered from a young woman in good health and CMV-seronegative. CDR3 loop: CATSLPGSSTDTQYF. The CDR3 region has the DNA TGTGCCACCAGCCTTCCGGGGTCTAGCACAGATACGCAGTATTTT.